This T cell receptor beta chain is from a study of T cell repertoires in cytomegalovirus infection. Study background: Through public TCR beta signatures, both CMV infection and matching HLA type were indicated. Broader study findings: The study found HLA-C-restricted CMV-specific TCR beta clonotypes dominating the ex vivo response.

Concerning this clonotype: Its specificity is not known.

MiXCR, run by TCRdb on the reads, gives a single entry per CDR3 protein. The repertoire has just over 450,000 distinct CDR3 sequences, roughly 43% of them found once; the top ten carry around two fifths. The sample was cultured PBMCs, taken from culture after CMV antigen stimulation. The receptor was derived from a human donor in good health (CMV status not recorded). Some clones in this sample may be carry-over from other donors' samples.

CDR3 loop: CASKRVFGGVYEQYF. DNA of the CDR3: TGTGCCAGCAAAAGGGTATTCGGGGGAGTATACGAGCAGTACTTC. This chain connects TRBV7-2 to TRBJ2-7; a weak D match, TRBD2 (6 bases). Germline assignment: CDR1 SGHTA and CDR2 FQGNSA. This CDR3 has 15 residues. V was clipped by 7 bases and J by 4 bases, with 20 bases between them.